This TCR beta chain was sequenced for a study of blood T cell repertoires in COVID-19. At the level of the study: COVID-19 samples, acute and convalescent, were from the United States, Italy and Spain. The cDNA or gDNA used as material had been derived from T cells, B-cell-depleted T cells, or PBMCs.

Study processing details: Amplified reference gene primers provided the basis for estimating nucleated cell counts. Measured with immunoSEQ multiplex PCR; TCRdb has only the in-frame clones, and not every one. That table gives V, J and clone size, and the DNA gave D and trimming. Among some 260,000 clones listed, less than 85% were seen once. The CDR3 totals 16 residues. Trimming shortened V by 2 bases and J by 4 bases, and 17 bases separated the two germline ends. Germline CDR1 and CDR2: MNHEY and SMNVEV (reference sequence). This TCR came from a woman in her late teens or twenties with acute or convalescent COVID-19. V and J are TRBV27 and TRBJ1-2, with a tentative D call TRBD1 (5 bases). Sequencing was done on a sample of peripheral blood. CDR3 sequence (DNA): TGTGCCAGCAGTTTAACAGTCCTGGGGCAGACCTATGGCTACACCTTC. Residues: CASSLTVLGQTYGYTF.